These T cell receptor beta chains were read from a single sample in a study of beta chain features in type 1 diabetes. Libraries were prepared by immunoSEQ multiplex PCR; TCRdb keeps only in-frame clonotypes and omits some of them. Among hundreds of thousands of clones listed, 30% were seen once. Sequencing was carried out using naive CD4+ T cells from blood. The source of these receptors is a man younger than 30 in good health. CDR3s include the opening cysteine and the closing phenylalanine or tryptophan. The order of the fields is CDR3 protein, J gene, CDR3 length, V gene.

cdr3_aa: CASSVSPVERLRRGLYF; j_call: TRBJ2-7; cdr3_length: 17; v_call: TRBV6-1
cdr3_aa: CASSESGLALSTDTQYF; j_call: TRBJ2-3; cdr3_length: 17; v_call: TRBV10-2
cdr3_aa: CATSRVGLASEQYF; j_call: TRBJ2-7; cdr3_length: 14; v_call: TRBV15
cdr3_aa: CASSQESGWREQFF; j_call: TRBJ2-1; cdr3_length: 14; v_call: TRBV4-3
cdr3_aa: CATSKSGTDPYGYTF; j_call: TRBJ1-2; cdr3_length: 15; v_call: TRBV15
cdr3_aa: CASSKEGQGKNYNYGYTF; j_call: TRBJ1-2; cdr3_length: 18; v_call: TRBV21-1
cdr3_aa: CASSPSTEAFF; j_call: TRBJ1-1; cdr3_length: 11; v_call: TRBV7-9
cdr3_aa: CAISSGDRGRETQYF; j_call: TRBJ2-5; cdr3_length: 15; v_call: TRBV10-3
cdr3_aa: CSAEGWDSLFF; j_call: TRBJ2-1; cdr3_length: 11; v_call: TRBV20-1
cdr3_aa: CSVAGLGGYTF; j_call: TRBJ1-2; cdr3_length: 11; v_call: TRBV29-1
cdr3_aa: CASSLEGRAPTDTQYF; j_call: TRBJ2-3; cdr3_length: 16; v_call: TRBV7-2
cdr3_aa: CASRKTSIYEQYF; j_call: TRBJ2-7; cdr3_length: 13; v_call: TRBV6-5
cdr3_aa: CASSLWHQGLNTEAFF; j_call: TRBJ1-1; cdr3_length: 16; v_call: TRBV7-2
cdr3_aa: CSAKTSGTSYTQYF; j_call: TRBJ2-3; cdr3_length: 14; v_call: TRBV29-1
cdr3_aa: CSVETMYTEAFF; j_call: TRBJ1-1; cdr3_length: 12; v_call: TRBV29-1
cdr3_aa: CRCRLAFEQYF; j_call: TRBJ2-7; cdr3_length: 11; v_call: TRBV20-1
cdr3_aa: CASSQGPDTQYF; j_call: TRBJ2-3; cdr3_length: 12; v_call: TRBV4-2
cdr3_aa: CASSLRAEQYF; j_call: TRBJ2-7; cdr3_length: 11; v_call: TRBV7-3
cdr3_aa: CASSGRVGIPDTQYF; j_call: TRBJ2-3; cdr3_length: 15; v_call: TRBV2
cdr3_aa: CASSPIAGVDQFF; j_call: TRBJ2-1; cdr3_length: 13; v_call: TRBV5-6